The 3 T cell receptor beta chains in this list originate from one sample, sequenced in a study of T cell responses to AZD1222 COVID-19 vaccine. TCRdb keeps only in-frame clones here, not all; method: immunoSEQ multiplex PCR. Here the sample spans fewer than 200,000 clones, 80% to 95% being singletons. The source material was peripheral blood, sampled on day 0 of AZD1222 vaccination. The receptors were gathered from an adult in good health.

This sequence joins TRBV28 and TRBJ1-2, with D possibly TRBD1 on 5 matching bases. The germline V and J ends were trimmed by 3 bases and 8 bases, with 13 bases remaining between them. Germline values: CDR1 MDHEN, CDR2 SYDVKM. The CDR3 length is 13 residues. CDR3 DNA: TGTGCCAGCAGTTTCTCAGGGAAAGGAGGCTACACCTTC. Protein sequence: CASSFSGKGGYTF.

The CDR3 DNA follows: TGTGCCAGCAGTCCGGAGGGGGGGTTCATGAACACTGAAGCTTTCTTT. Protein product: CASSPEGGFMNTEAFF. The chain is built from TRBV6-2 or TRBV6-3 and TRBJ1-1, with a possible D match to TRBD1 (6 bases). Germline V gene data show CDR1 as MNHEY and CDR2 as SVGEGT. The CDR3 sequence is 16 residues long. V was pared by 5 bases and J by 0 bases, with 16 bases between.

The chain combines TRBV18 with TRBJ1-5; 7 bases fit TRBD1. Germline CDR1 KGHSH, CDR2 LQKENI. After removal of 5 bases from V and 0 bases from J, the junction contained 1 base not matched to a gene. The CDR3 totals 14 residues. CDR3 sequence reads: CASSRTGSNQPQHF. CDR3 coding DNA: TGTGCCAGCTCAAGGACAGGTAGCAATCAGCCCCAGCATTTT. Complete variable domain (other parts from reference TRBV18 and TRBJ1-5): NAGVMQNPRHLVRRRGQEARLRCSPMKGHSHVYWYRQLPEEGLKFMVYLQKENIIDESGMPKERFSAEFPKEGPSILRIQQVVRGDSAAYFCASSRTGSNQPQHFGDGTRLSIL.